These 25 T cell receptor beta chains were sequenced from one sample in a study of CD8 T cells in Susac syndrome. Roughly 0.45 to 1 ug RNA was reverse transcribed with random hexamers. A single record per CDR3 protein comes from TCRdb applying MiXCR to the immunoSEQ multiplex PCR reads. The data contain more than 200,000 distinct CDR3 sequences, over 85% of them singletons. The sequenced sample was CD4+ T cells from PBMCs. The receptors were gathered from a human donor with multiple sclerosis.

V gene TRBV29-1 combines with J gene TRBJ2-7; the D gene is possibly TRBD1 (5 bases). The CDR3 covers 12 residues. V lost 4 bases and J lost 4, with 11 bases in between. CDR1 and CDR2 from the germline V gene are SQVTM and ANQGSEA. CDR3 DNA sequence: TGCAGCGTTGGACCCCAGGGTTACGAGCAGTACTTC. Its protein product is CSVGPQGYEQYF.

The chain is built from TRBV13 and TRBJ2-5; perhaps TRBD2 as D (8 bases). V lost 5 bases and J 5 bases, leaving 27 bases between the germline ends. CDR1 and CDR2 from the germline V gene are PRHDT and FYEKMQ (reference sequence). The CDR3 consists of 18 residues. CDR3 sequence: CASSRTFGTAGVGETQYF. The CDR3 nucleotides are TGTGCCAGCAGCCGGACGTTCGGGACAGCGGGAGTTGGGGAGACCCAGTACTTC.

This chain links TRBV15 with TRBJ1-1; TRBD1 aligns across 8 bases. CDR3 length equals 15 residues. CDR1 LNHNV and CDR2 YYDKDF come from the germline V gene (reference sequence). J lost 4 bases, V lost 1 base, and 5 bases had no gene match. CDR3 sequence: CATSRVRQGSTEAFF. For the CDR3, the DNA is TGTGCCACCAGCAGAGTTAGACAGGGGTCCACTGAAGCTTTCTTT.

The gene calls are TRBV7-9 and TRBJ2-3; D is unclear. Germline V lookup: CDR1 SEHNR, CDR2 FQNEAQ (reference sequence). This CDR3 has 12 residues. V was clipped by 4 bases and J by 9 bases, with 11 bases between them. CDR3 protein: CASSWDPKTQYF. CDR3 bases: TGTGCCAGCAGCTGGGATCCGAAAACGCAGTATTTT.

The DNA of the CDR3 is TGTGCCAGCAGCCCGTACAGGGCAACCGCCGGGGAGCTGTTTTTT. Amino acid sequence: CASSPYRATAGELFF. The V call is TRBV13, the J call TRBJ2-2; weak D call: TRBD1 (6 bases). This CDR3 contains 15 residues. CDR1 PRHDT and CDR2 FYEKMQ come from the germline V gene (reference sequence). The germline V and J ends were trimmed by 5 bases and 6 bases, with 16 bases remaining between them.

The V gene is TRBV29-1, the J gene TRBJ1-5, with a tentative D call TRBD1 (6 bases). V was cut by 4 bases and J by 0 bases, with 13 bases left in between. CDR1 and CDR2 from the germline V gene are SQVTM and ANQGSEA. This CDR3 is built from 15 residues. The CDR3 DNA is TGCAGCGTTGCGGCCGGGACAAATAGCAATCAGCCCCAGCATTTT. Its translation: CSVAAGTNSNQPQHF.

The CDR3 DNA is TGCGCCAGCAGCTTCCGGGACAGGGGGGTATATAGCAATCAGCCCCAGCATTTT. Its translation is CASSFRDRGVYSNQPQHF. The rearrangement links TRBV5-1 to TRBJ1-5, with TRBD1 identical over 11 bases. CDR3 size: 18 residues. The V and J ends lost 2 bases and 0 bases, in that order; junction bases with no gene match: 7. Germline CDR1 SGHRS, CDR2 YFSETQ.

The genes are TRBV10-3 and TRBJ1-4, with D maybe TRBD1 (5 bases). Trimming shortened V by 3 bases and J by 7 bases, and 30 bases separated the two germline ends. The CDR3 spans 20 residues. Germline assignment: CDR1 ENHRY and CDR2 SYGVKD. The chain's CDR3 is CAISEGPGRRHLIVTEKLFF. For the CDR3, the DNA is TGTGCCATCAGTGAAGGCCCGGGACGGAGGCACCTGATAGTAACTGAAAAACTGTTTTTT.

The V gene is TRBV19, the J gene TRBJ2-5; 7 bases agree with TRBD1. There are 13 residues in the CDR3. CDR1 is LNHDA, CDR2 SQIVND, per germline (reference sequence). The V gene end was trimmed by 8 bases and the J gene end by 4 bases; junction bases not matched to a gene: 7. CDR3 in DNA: TGTGCCAGTGGAGAGGGGGCCGGAGAGACCCAGTACTTC. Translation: CASGEGAGETQYF.

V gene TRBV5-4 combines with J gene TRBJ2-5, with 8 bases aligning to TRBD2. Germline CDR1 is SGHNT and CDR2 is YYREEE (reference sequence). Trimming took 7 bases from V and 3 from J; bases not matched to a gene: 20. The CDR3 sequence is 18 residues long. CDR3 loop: CASVLSRGGTRWEETQYF. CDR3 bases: TGTGCCAGCGTCCTCTCCCGCGGGGGGACTAGATGGGAAGAGACCCAGTACTTC. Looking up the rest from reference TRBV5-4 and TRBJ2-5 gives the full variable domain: ETGVTQSPTHLIKTRGQQVTLRCSSQSGHNTVSWYQQALGQGPQFIFQYYREEENGRGNFPPRFSGLQFPNYSSELNVNALELDDSALYLCASVLSRGGTRWEETQYFGPGTRLLVL.

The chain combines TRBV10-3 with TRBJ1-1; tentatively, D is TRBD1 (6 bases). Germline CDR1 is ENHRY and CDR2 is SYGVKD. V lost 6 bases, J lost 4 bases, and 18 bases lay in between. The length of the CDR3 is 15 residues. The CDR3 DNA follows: TGTGCCATCAGGTCTCAGGGGCTCAGGGCCACTGAAGCTTTCTTT. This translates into CAIRSQGLRATEAFF.

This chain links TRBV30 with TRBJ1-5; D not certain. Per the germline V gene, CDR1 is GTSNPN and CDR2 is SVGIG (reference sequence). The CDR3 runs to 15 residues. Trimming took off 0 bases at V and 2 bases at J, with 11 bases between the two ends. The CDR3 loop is CAWSVDVGGNQPQHF. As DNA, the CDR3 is TGTGCCTGGAGTGTAGATGTGGGAGGCAATCAGCCCCAGCATTTT.

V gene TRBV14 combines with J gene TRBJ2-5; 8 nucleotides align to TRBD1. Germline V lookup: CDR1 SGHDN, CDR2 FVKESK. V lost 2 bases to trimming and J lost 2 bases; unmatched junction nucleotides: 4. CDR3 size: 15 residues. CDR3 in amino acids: CASSQPRTGQETQYF. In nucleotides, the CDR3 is TGTGCCAGCAGCCAACCCCGGACAGGGCAAGAGACCCAGTACTTC.

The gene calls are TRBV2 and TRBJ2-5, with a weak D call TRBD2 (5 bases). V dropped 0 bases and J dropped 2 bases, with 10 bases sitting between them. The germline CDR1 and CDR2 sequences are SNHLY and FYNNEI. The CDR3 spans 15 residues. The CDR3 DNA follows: TGTGCCAGCAGTGAAGCGGGCGGAGGACAAGAGACCCAGTACTTC. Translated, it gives CASSEAGGGQETQYF. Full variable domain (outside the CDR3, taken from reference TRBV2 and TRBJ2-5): EPEVTQTPSHQVTQMGQEVILRCVPISNHLYFYWYRQILGQKVEFLVSFYNNEISEKSEIFDDQFSVERPDGSNFTLKIRSTKLEDSAMYFCASSEAGGGQETQYFGPGTRLLVL.

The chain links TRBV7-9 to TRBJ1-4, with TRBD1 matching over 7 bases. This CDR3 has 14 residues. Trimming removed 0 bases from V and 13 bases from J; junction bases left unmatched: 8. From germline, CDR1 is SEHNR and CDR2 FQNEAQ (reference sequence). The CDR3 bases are TGTGCCAGCAGCTTAGCAGGGGGCGCAGGCGGACTGTTTTTT. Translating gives CASSLAGGAGGLFF.

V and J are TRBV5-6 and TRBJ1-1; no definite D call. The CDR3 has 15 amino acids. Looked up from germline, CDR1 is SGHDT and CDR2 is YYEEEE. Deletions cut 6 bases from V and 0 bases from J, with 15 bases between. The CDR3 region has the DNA TGTGCCAGCACCTTCCCCCGGGGATTGAACACTGAAGCTTTCTTT. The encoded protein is CASTFPRGLNTEAFF.

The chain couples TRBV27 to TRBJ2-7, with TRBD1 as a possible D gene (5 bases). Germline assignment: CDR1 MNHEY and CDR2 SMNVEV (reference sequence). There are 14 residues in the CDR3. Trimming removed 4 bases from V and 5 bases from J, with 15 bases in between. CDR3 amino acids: CASSSIQVQHEQYF. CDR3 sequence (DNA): TGTGCCAGCAGTTCGATACAGGTTCAGCACGAGCAGTACTTC.

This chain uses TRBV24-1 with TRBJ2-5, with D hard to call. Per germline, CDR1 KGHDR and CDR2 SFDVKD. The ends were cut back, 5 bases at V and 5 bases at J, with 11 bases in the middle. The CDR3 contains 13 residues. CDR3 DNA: TGTGCCACCAGTGGAATCGGATGGGAGACCCAGTACTTC. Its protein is CATSGIGWETQYF.

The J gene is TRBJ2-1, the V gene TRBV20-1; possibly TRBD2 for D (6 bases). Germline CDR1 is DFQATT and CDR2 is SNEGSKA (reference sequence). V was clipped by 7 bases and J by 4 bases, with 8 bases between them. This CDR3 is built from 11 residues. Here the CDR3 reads CSGAGYNEQFF. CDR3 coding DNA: TGCAGTGGGGCGGGATACAATGAGCAGTTCTTC.

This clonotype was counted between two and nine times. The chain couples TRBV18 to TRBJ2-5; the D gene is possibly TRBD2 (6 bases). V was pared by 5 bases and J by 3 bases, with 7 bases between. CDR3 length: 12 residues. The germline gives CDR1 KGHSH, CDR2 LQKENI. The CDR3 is CASSWGEETQYF. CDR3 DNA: TGTGCCAGCTCATGGGGGGAAGAGACCCAGTACTTC.

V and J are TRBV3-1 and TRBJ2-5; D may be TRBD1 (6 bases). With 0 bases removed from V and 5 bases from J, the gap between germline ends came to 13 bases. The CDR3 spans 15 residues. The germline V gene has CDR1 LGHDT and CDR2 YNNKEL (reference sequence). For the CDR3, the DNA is TGTGCCAGCAGCCAAGATGGAAGGGGGTGGGAGACCCAGTACTTC. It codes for CASSQDGRGWETQYF.

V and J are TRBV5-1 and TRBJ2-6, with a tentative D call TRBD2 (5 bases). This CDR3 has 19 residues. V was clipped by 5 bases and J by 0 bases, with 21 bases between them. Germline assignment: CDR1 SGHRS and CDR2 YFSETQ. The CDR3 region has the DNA TGCGCCAGCAGTCGGGGTTCCCGCCCCTCCAACTCTGGGGCCAACGTCCTGACTTTC. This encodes CASSRGSRPSNSGANVLTF.

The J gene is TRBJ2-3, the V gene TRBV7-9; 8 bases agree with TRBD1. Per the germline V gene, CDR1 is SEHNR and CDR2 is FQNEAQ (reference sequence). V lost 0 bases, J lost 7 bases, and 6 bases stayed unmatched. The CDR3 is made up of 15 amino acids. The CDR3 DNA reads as TGTGCCAGCAGCTTAGCCACAGGACAGGGTCATACGCAGTATTTT. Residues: CASSLATGQGHTQYF.

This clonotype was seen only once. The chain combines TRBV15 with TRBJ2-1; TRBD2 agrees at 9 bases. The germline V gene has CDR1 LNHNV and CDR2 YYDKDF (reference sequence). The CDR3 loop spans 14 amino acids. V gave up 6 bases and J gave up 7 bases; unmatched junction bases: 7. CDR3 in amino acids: CATSSREGWNEQFF. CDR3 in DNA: TGTGCCACCAGTTCGCGGGAGGGCTGGAATGAGCAGTTCTTC.

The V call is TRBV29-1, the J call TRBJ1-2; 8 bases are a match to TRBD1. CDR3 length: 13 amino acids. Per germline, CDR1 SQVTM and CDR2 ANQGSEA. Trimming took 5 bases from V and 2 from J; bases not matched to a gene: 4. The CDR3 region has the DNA TGCAGCGTTCCGGACAGGGAAAACTATGGCTACACCTTC. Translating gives CSVPDRENYGYTF.